This passage covers 29 T cell receptor beta chains from one sample sequenced in a study of shared clonotypes between healthy human individuals. CD45RO negativity and positive selection for CCR7 defined naive CD8 cells, a population that excluded terminally differentiated effector memory CD45RA+ cells. Assay: immunoSEQ multiplex PCR; the TCRdb copy retains only in-frame clones and omits some. This table has about 2.2 million clones, roughly 91% appearing once. Sequences were obtained from naive CD8+ T cells from PBMCs. All receptors derive from a man aged 18 to 35 in good health. Some clones in this sample may be carry-over from other donors' samples.

In its sample, this clone was seen once. The chain is built from TRBV5-6 and TRBJ1-6; D not certain. V was clipped by 3 bases and J by 8 bases, with 6 bases between them. The germline V gene has CDR1 SGHDT and CDR2 YYEEEE. CDR3 length: 12 amino acids. CDR3 DNA sequence: TGTGCCAGCAGCTACGGGGATTCACCCCTCCACTTT. It encodes CASSYGDSPLHF.

The chain has TRBV5-1 and TRBJ1-2, with D possibly TRBD1 on 6 matching bases. Germline assignment: CDR1 SGHRS and CDR2 YFSETQ. The length of the CDR3 is 12 residues. Trimming left V 5 bases short and J 8 bases short, with 13 bases between. CDR3 DNA: TGCGCCAGCAGGGAGGGGGTTAACGGCTACACCTTC. Translated: CASREGVNGYTF.

The chain links TRBV5-6 to TRBJ2-7; D may be TRBD2 (5 bases). Germline CDR1 and CDR2: SGHDT and YYEEEE. This CDR3 has 14 amino acids. V dropped 4 bases and J dropped 1 base, with 12 bases sitting between them. The CDR3 region has the DNA TGTGCCAGCAGCCGGAGGACTGAGTCCTACGAGCAGTACTTC. Its protein product is CASSRRTESYEQYF. Looking up the rest from reference TRBV5-6 and TRBJ2-7 gives the full variable domain: DAGVTQSPTHLIKTRGQQVTLRCSPKSGHDTVSWYQQALGQGPQFIFQYYEEEERQRGNFPDRFSGHQFPNYSSELNVNALLLGDSALYLCASSRRTESYEQYFGPGTRLTVT.

This clone has a single count. The V and J genes are TRBV5-4 and TRBJ2-7, with TRBD2 matching over 8 bases. Germline assignment: CDR1 SGHNT and CDR2 YYREEE (reference sequence). This CDR3 spans 14 amino acids. The J segment lost 7 bases and the V segment lost 0 bases, leaving 6 bases of the junction unmatched. The CDR3 DNA reads TGTGCCAGCAGCTTGGGAGCGGGAGCTTGGGAGCAGTACTTC. Encoded protein: CASSLGAGAWEQYF.

As DNA, the CDR3 is TGTGCCAGCAGTAAGTACTCCAGGGGTGCAGATACGCAGTATTTT. Translated, it gives CASSKYSRGADTQYF. The chain uses TRBV6-1 and TRBJ2-3; TRBD1 is a possible D gene (6 bases). CDR3 length: 15 residues. Germline V gene lookup returns CDR1 MNHNS and CDR2 SASEGT. V gave up 5 bases and J gave up 4 bases, with 16 bases separating them.

The rearrangement links TRBV11-2 to TRBJ2-6, with 7 bases that match TRBD2. CDR1 and CDR2 from the germline V gene are SGHAT and FQNNGV. V shed 5 bases and J 2 bases; nucleotides not matched to a gene: 3. CDR3 length: 15 residues. CDR3 region: CASSGREAGANVLTF. The DNA of the CDR3 is TGTGCCAGCAGCGGGAGGGAAGCTGGGGCCAACGTCCTGACTTTC.

This chain joins TRBV7-9 and TRBJ2-2; no reliable D call. The CDR3 runs to 15 residues. V was clipped by 3 bases and J by 3 bases, with 11 bases between them. Germline assignment: CDR1 SEHNR and CDR2 FQNEAQ (reference sequence). The CDR3 here is CASSLSLPDTGELFF. CDR3 DNA sequence: TGTGCCAGCAGCTTGAGCCTTCCTGACACCGGGGAGCTGTTTTTT.

This clone appeared a few times. CDR3 protein: CASSLGTSGRIDEQFF. CDR3 bases: TGTGCCAGCAGCCTGGGGACTAGCGGGAGGATCGATGAGCAGTTCTTC. This chain joins TRBV7-9 and TRBJ2-1, with TRBD2 matching 15 bases. V lost 5 bases to trimming and J lost 8 bases; unmatched junction nucleotides: 7. The CDR3 is 16 amino acids. Germline loops: CDR1 SEHNR, CDR2 FQNEAQ (reference sequence).

The chain combines TRBV7-9 with TRBJ2-7; 9 bases match TRBD1. CDR1 is SEHNR and CDR2 is FQNEAQ in the germline V gene (reference sequence). Trimming took 8 bases from V and 6 from J; bases not matched to a gene: 14. This CDR3 comprises 15 residues. The DNA of the CDR3 is TGTGCCAGCGCTAAGACCGGGACAGGGATTACCGAGCAGTACTTC. The encoded protein is CASAKTGTGITEQYF.

The V call is TRBV4-3, the J call TRBJ2-7; 10 bases are shared with TRBD2. The CDR3 covers 15 residues. Germline loops: CDR1 LGHNA, CDR2 YSLEER. The trim removed 2 bases at V and 3 bases at J, leaving 4 bases unmatched. The CDR3 is CASSQLAGVDYEQYF. CDR3 nucleotides: TGCGCCAGCAGCCAACTAGCGGGGGTCGACTACGAGCAGTACTTC.

This clone was counted between two and nine times. CDR3 in amino acids: CASSLLANTEAFF. CDR3 bases: TGTGCCAGCAGCTTATTAGCGAACACTGAAGCTTTCTTT. The V and J genes are TRBV7-3 and TRBJ1-1, with D uncertain. CDR3 length equals 13 residues. Trimming took off 2 bases at V and 1 base at J, with 5 bases between the two ends. In germline, CDR1 is SGHTA, CDR2 FQGTGA.

CDR3 nucleotides: TGTGCCAGCAGCATACAGGGCTCTAATGAAAAACTGTTTTTT. It yields the protein CASSIQGSNEKLFF. The rearrangement joins TRBV27 to TRBJ1-4; TRBD1 might be the D (6 bases). Trimming stripped 6 bases from V and 3 bases from J, with 11 bases between. In germline, CDR1 is MNHEY, CDR2 SMNVEV (reference sequence). The CDR3 has 14 amino acids.

V is TRBV4-1 and J is TRBJ2-3; D is unclear. The V end was cut by 0 bases, the J end by 6 bases, with 7 bases between. CDR1 is MGHRA, CDR2 YSYEKL, per germline. The CDR3 is 13 residues long. The CDR3 DNA sequence: TGCGCCAGCAGCCAAGAACCCCCCGATACGCAGTATTTT. This codes for CASSQEPPDTQYF.

The chain joins TRBV28 to TRBJ2-1, with TRBD2 matching 12 bases. Germline V CDR1 and CDR2: MDHEN, SYDVKM. Trimming took 8 bases from V and 2 from J; bases not matched to a gene: 1. CDR3 length: 14 amino acids. The CDR3 region is CASRTSGTYNEQFF. Written as DNA, the CDR3 is TGTGCCAGCCGGACTAGCGGGACCTACAATGAGCAGTTCTTC. Combining the CDR3 with reference TRBV28 and TRBJ2-1 gives the whole variable domain DVKVTQSSRYLVKRTGEKVFLECVQDMDHENMFWYRQDPGLGLRLIYFSYDVKMKEKGDIPEGYSVSREKKERFSLILESASTNQTSMYLCASRTSGTYNEQFFGPGTRLTVL.

V is TRBV6-1 and J is TRBJ1-1; 7 bases match TRBD1. Germline V CDR1 and CDR2: MNHNS, SASEGT. The length of the CDR3 is 13 residues. Germline trimming cut 8 bases from V and 3 bases from J; bases unmatched to any gene: 6. The CDR3 DNA follows: TGTGCCAGCCCCCCGGACAGGTACACTGAAGCTTTCTTT. Amino acid sequence: CASPPDRYTEAFF.

This rearrangement joins TRBV28 to TRBJ2-1; 11 bases agree with TRBD2. CDR3 length equals 14 residues. After removal of 11 bases from V and 5 bases from J, the junction contained 8 bases not matched to a gene. Germline CDR1 reads MDHEN; CDR2 reads SYDVKM. The CDR3 protein is CAGKLAGENNEQFF. The CDR3 nucleotides are TGTGCCGGAAAACTAGCGGGAGAGAACAATGAGCAGTTCTTC.

This sequence joins TRBV27 and TRBJ1-2, with no clear D. The CDR3 totals 16 residues. V lost 2 bases and J 5 bases, leaving 18 bases between the germline ends. The germline CDR1 and CDR2 sequences are MNHEY and SMNVEV (reference sequence). The CDR3 DNA is TGTGCCAGCAGTTTAGGCCCAGGAGCGGCGGTATATGGCTACACCTTC. Its translation: CASSLGPGAAVYGYTF.

V gene TRBV21-1 combines with J gene TRBJ2-7; the table calls TRBD2, which could not be checked here. TRBV21-1 is labeled a pseudogene. This CDR3 has 16 amino acids. Written as DNA, the CDR3 is TGTGCCAGCACCGAGGAGACTAGCGGGATTCCCTACGAGCAGTACTTC. Translation gives CASTEETSGIPYEQYF.

This chain connects TRBV7-9 to TRBJ2-7, with a weak D call TRBD2 (6 bases). CDR1 is SEHNR, CDR2 FQNEAQ, per germline (reference sequence). The V and J ends lost 0 bases and 0 bases respectively, with 9 bases between them. This CDR3 region has 15 residues. The CDR3 region is CASSLAPTSSYEQYF. The CDR3, as DNA: TGTGCCAGCAGCTTAGCCCCGACTAGCTCCTACGAGCAGTACTTC.

This clone was observed a handful of times. The V call is TRBV27, the J call TRBJ2-7; D not certain. The CDR3 consists of 14 residues. In germline, CDR1 is MNHEY, CDR2 SMNVEV (reference sequence). Trimming removed 6 bases from V and 1 base from J, with 13 bases in between. The CDR3 region is CASRPLDASYEQYF. The CDR3, as DNA: TGTGCCAGCAGACCCTTGGACGCTTCCTACGAGCAGTACTTC.

Concerning this clone: Other DNA sequences in this sample translate to the same CDR3. The chain links TRBV9 to TRBJ2-2; D is perhaps TRBD1 or TRBD2 (5 bases each). V was shortened by 2 bases and J by 7 bases, with 9 bases between the two germline ends. Germline V gene lookup returns CDR1 SGDLS and CDR2 YYNGEE. The length of the CDR3 is 13 residues. The CDR3, as DNA: TGTGCCAGCAGCGTCGGGACGGGCGGGGAGCTGTTTTTT. This gives the protein CASSVGTGGELFF. The whole variable domain, remainder taken from reference TRBV9 and TRBJ2-2, is DSGVTQTPKHLITATGQRVTLRCSPRSGDLSVYWYQQSLDQGLQFLIQYYNGEERAKGNILERFSAQQFPDLHSELNLSSLELGDSALYFCASSVGTGGELFFGEGSRLTVL.

To note about this clone: This CDR3 is also generated by other DNA sequences in the sample. The chain links TRBV7-9 to TRBJ1-2; D perhaps matches TRBD1 (5 bases). The germline gives CDR1 SEHNR, CDR2 FQNEAQ (reference sequence). The CDR3 covers 14 residues. V shed 1 base and J shed 2 bases, with 8 bases lying between them. The CDR3 spells CASSLVGANYGYTF. The CDR3 bases are TGTGCCAGCAGCTTAGTAGGGGCCAACTATGGCTACACCTTC.

This clone was seen only once. The V call is TRBV4-1, the J call TRBJ1-4; unclear D gene. V lost 1 base, J lost 10 bases, and 16 bases lay in between. This CDR3 has 15 residues. Germline CDR1 and CDR2: MGHRA and YSYEKL. In DNA form, the CDR3 reads TGCGCCAGCAGCCAAGTAGGAGCGGACTCCGGAAAACTGTTTTTT. Encoded protein: CASSQVGADSGKLFF.

This clone was seen only once. This chain uses TRBV9 with TRBJ2-1, with D possibly being TRBD1 (6 bases). CDR1 is SGDLS, CDR2 YYNGEE, per germline. The CDR3 consists of 15 residues. Trimming took off 2 bases at V and 7 bases at J, with 16 bases between the two ends. CDR3 bases: TGTGCCAGCAGCGTCGGTCGGGACATGCGGAATGAGCAGTTCTTC. Its protein product is CASSVGRDMRNEQFF.

The table lists this clone with a count of one. The genes are TRBV30 and TRBJ1-6, with D possibly being TRBD1 (6 bases). The CDR3 has 14 residues. V was trimmed by 4 bases and J by 6 bases, leaving 13 bases between them. Germline CDR1 GTSNPN, CDR2 SVGIG (reference sequence). The CDR3 coding sequence is TGTGCCTGGAATTTCGGGACACTTAATTCACCCCTCCACTTT. It is translated as CAWNFGTLNSPLHF. Based on the CDR3 plus reference TRBV30 and TRBJ1-6, the full variable domain is SQTIHQWPATLVQPVGSPLSLECTVEGTSNPNLYWYRQAAGRGLQLLFYSVGIGQISSEVPQNLSASRPQDRQFILSSKKLLLSDSGFYLCAWNFGTLNSPLHFGNGTRLTVT.

The gene calls are TRBV6-5 and TRBJ2-3, with D possibly TRBD2 on 6 matching bases. The CDR3 covers 15 residues. CDR1 and CDR2 from the germline V gene are MNHEY and SVGAGI. Trimming removed 5 bases from V and 0 bases from J, with 12 bases in between. The DNA of the CDR3 is TGTGCCAGCAGTCCCGGGACTTTTAGCACAGATACGCAGTATTTT. Its translation: CASSPGTFSTDTQYF.

The rearrangement links TRBV28 to TRBJ2-7; TRBD1 or TRBD2 may be the D gene (5 bases each). The length of the CDR3 is 15 residues. V dropped 5 bases and J dropped 3 bases, with 17 bases sitting between them. CDR1 and CDR2 from the germline V gene are MDHEN and SYDVKM. The CDR3 reads CASSPPRGTHYEQYF. DNA for the CDR3: TGTGCCAGCAGTCCGCCCCGAGGGACCCACTACGAGCAGTACTTC.

The chain combines TRBV7-2 with TRBJ1-1; no clear D gene. Germline V gene lookup returns CDR1 SGHTA and CDR2 FQGNSA. This CDR3 comprises 16 residues. Trimming stripped 5 bases from V and 1 base from J, with 17 bases between. CDR3 loop: CASSPNEEGWNTEAFF. The DNA for the CDR3 is TGTGCCAGCAGCCCGAATGAAGAGGGATGGAACACTGAAGCTTTCTTT.

Details on this clone: The same CDR3 is also encoded by other DNA sequences in this sample. The chain combines TRBV5-1 with TRBJ2-7; D gene uncertain. The CDR3 has 14 amino acids. V lost 2 bases, J lost 0 bases, and 9 bases lay in between. CDR1 and CDR2 (germline): SGHRS, YFSETQ. The CDR3 DNA follows: TGCGCCAGCAGCTTCGATGGGTCCTCCTACGAGCAGTACTTC. Protein product: CASSFDGSSYEQYF.